This T cell receptor (beta chain) was obtained from a study of blood T cell repertoires in COVID-19. Whole-study context: Whether acute or convalescent, the COVID-19 samples came from the United States, Italy and Spain.

As processed by the authors: Amplified reference gene primers provided the basis for estimating nucleated cell counts. Data came from immunoSEQ multiplex PCR; TCRdb stores just in-frame clones and leaves some out. V, J and clone size are taken as reported in that table, and D and trimming were inferred from the DNA itself. The sample lists 75,000 to 90,000 clones, around 91% occurring once. This CDR3 spans 14 amino acids. Between the trimmed V and J ends, which lost 4 bases and 5 bases, there was a span of 11 bases. Looked up from germline, CDR1 is KGHSH and CDR2 is LQKENI. The chain is built from TRBV18 and TRBJ1-4; D may be TRBD1 (5 bases). This TCR derives from a human donor in a cohort sampled during active COVID-19. The sequencing input was peripheral blood. The CDR3 nucleotides are TGTGCCAGCTCACGGGGCAGGCAGAATGAAAAACTGTTTTTT. Its protein is CASSRGRQNEKLFF.